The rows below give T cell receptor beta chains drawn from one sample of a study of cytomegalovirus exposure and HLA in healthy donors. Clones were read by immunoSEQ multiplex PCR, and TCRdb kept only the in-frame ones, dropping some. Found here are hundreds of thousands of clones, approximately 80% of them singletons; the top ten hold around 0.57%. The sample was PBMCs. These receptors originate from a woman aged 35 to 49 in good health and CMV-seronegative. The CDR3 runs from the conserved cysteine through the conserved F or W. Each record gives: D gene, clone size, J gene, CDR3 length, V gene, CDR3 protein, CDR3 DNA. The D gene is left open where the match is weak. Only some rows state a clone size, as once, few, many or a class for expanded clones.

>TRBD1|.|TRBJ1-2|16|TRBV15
CATSTTKQGTNYGYTF
TGTGCCACCAGCACAACGAAACAGGGGACTAACTATGGCTACACCTTC
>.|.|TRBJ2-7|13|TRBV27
CASSFSLAYEQYF
TGTGCCAGCAGTTTCTCCCTCGCCTACGAGCAGTACTTC
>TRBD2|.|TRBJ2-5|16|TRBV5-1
CASNKGQRGNQETQYF
TGCGCCAGCAACAAGGGCCAGCGGGGGAACCAAGAGACCCAGTACTTC
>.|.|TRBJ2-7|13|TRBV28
CATLRPTAYEQYF
TGTGCCACCCTGAGGCCGACCGCCTACGAGCAGTACTTC
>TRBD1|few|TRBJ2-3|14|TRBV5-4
CASSSRDRENTQYF
TGTGCCAGCAGCTCAAGAGACAGGGAAAATACGCAGTATTTT
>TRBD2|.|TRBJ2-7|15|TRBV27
CASSVSGGISYEQYF
TGTGCCAGCAGTGTTAGCGGGGGAATCTCCTACGAGCAGTACTTC
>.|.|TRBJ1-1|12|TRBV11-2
CASSRRWTEAFF
TGTGCCAGCAGCCGCCGGTGGACTGAAGCTTTCTTT
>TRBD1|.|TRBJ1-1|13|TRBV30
CAWRDRLNTEAFF
TGTGCCTGGAGGGACAGGTTGAACACTGAAGCTTTCTTT
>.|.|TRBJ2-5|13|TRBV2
CASRSGYQETQYF
TGTGCCAGCAGATCCGGTTATCAAGAGACCCAGTACTTC
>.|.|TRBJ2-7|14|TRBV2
CASTNWDFFYEQYF
TGTGCCAGCACCAACTGGGACTTCTTCTACGAGCAGTACTTC
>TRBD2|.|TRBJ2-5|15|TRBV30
CAWSSRLAGGETQYF
TGTGCCTGGAGTTCCCGGCTAGCGGGGGGAGAGACCCAGTACTTC
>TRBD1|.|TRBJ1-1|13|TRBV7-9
CASSRDSRIEAFF
TGTGCCAGCAGCCGGGACAGTAGGATTGAAGCTTTCTTT
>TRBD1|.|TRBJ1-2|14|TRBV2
CASRRTGGNYGYTF
TGTGCCAGCAGAAGGACAGGGGGAAACTATGGCTACACCTTC
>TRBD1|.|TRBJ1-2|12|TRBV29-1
CSSSTGNDGYTF
TGCAGCTCCTCGACAGGGAATGATGGCTACACCTTC
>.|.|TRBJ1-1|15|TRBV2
CASSSTPTPGTEAFF
TGTGCCAGCAGTAGTACACCGACCCCGGGCACTGAAGCTTTCTTT
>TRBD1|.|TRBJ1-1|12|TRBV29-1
CSVPDRGAEAFF
TGCAGCGTACCTGACAGGGGTGCTGAAGCTTTCTTT
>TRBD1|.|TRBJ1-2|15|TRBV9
CASSGQGNPGYGYTF
TGTGCCAGCAGCGGACAGGGAAACCCCGGCTATGGCTACACCTTC
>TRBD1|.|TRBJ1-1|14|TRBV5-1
CASSWGQGAAEAFF
TGCGCCAGCAGTTGGGGACAGGGGGCCGCTGAAGCTTTCTTT
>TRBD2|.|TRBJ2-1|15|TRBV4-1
CASSPVGGTGNEQFF
TGCGCCAGCAGCCCCGTCGGGGGGACGGGCAATGAGCAGTTCTTC
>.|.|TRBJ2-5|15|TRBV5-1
CASSLGGGLGKTQYF
TGCGCCAGCAGCTTGGGGGGGGGCCTCGGGAAGACCCAGTACTTC
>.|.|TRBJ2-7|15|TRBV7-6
CASSLDQGSSYEQYF
TGTGCCAGCAGCTTAGATCAGGGGAGCTCCTACGAGCAGTACTTC
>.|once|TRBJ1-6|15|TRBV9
CASSVGQSLNSPLHF
TGTGCCAGCAGCGTAGGACAGAGCTTGAATTCACCCCTCCACTTT
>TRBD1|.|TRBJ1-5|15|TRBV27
CASSHRGGSNQPQHF
TGTGCCAGCAGTCACAGGGGTGGGAGCAATCAGCCCCAGCATTTT
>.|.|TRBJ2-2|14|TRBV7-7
CASRSHPEAGELFF
TGTGCTAGCAGATCCCATCCCGAGGCCGGGGAGCTGTTTTTT
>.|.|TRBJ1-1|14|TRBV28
CASSRPGPNTEAFF
TGTGCCAGCAGTCGCCCGGGTCCGAACACTGAAGCTTTCTTT
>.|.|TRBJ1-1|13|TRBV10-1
CASSVAGAPEAFF
TGCGCCAGCAGTGTGGCAGGGGCTCCTGAAGCTTTCTTT
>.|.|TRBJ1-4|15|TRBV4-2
CASSQVGGTNEKLFF
TGTGCCAGCAGCCAAGTAGGGGGAACTAATGAAAAACTGTTTTTT
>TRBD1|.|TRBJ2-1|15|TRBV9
CASSPTRQGNNEQFF
TGTGCCAGCAGCCCCACGAGACAGGGTAACAATGAGCAGTTCTTC
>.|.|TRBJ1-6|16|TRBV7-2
CASSFRRGLGNSPLHF
TGTGCCAGCAGCTTTCGCAGGGGATTGGGTAATTCACCCCTCCACTTT
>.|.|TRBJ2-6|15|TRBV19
CASSFTDSGANVLTF
TGTGCCAGTAGTTTTACAGACTCTGGGGCCAACGTCCTGACTTTC
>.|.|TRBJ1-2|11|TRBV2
CASSLLRGYTF
TGTGCCAGCAGTCTACTGAGGGGCTACACCTTC
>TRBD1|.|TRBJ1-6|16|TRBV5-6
CASSDRAAGYNSPLHF
TGTGCCAGCAGCGACAGGGCCGCAGGATATAATTCACCCCTCCACTTT
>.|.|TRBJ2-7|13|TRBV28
CASRQVLSYEQYF
TGTGCCTCCCGACAGGTACTAAGCTACGAGCAGTACTTC
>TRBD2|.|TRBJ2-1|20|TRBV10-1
CASIRPPLAGGPNSYNEQFF
TGCGCCAGCATCAGACCCCCACTAGCGGGGGGGCCTAACTCCTATAATGAGCAGTTCTTC
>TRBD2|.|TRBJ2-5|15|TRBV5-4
CASSASGGLQETQYF
TGTGCCAGCAGCGCTAGCGGGGGGTTACAAGAGACCCAGTACTTC
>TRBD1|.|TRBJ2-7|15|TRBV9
CASSVGQGWSYEQYF
TGTGCCAGCAGCGTGGGACAGGGTTGGTCCTACGAGCAGTACTTC
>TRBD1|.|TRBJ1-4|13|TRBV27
CASRGQGFEKLFF
TGTGCCAGCCGAGGACAGGGCTTTGAAAAACTGTTTTTT
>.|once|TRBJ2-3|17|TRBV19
CASSIGLVTHGPDTQYF
TGTGCCAGTAGTATAGGACTAGTCACCCACGGTCCAGATACGCAGTATTTT
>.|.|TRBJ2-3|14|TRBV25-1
CASSRQGGPDTQYF
TGTGCCAGCAGTCGGCAGGGGGGACCAGATACGCAGTATTTT
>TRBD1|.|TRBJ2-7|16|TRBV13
CASSFRVTGTVYEQYF
TGTGCCAGCAGCTTTAGGGTCACCGGGACAGTCTACGAGCAGTACTTC
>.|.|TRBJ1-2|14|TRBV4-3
CASSQDWASHGYTF
TGCGCCAGCAGCCAAGATTGGGCAAGCCATGGCTACACCTTC
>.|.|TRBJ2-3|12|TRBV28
CASNTGTDTQYF
TGTGCCAGCAATACAGGGACAGATACGCAGTATTTT
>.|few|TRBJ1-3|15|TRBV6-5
CASTLVRASGNTIYF
TGTGCCAGCACACTAGTCCGGGCCTCTGGAAACACCATATATTTT
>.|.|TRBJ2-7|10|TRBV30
CACYSYEQYF
TGTGCCTGCTACAGCTACGAGCAGTACTTC
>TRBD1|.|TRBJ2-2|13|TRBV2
CASRTGEDGELFF
TGTGCCAGCAGGACAGGGGAAGACGGGGAGCTGTTTTTT